What follows is one TCR beta chain and its context. This entry comes from a study of shared clonotypes between healthy human individuals. Whole-study context: Aged 18 to 49, the donors were a couple of women and three men.

Deep-level assay runs were performed. TCRdb's table, derived via immunoSEQ multiplex PCR, lists solely in-frame clones and lacks some. The sample lists 500,000 to 650,000 clones; around 78% were seen once. The sample consisted of PBMCs. The sequence came from a woman aged 40 to 50 in good health. Some clones in this sample may be carry-over from other donors' samples.

The chain's CDR3 is CASSLGPGVAGRLGKQYF. The CDR3 region has the DNA TGTGCCAGCAGTTTAGGCCCCGGGGTAGCGGGCCGTTTAGGAAAGCAGTACTTC. The chain recombines TRBV27 with TRBJ2-7; 7 bases are a match to TRBD2. The J segment lost 8 bases and the V segment lost 2 bases, leaving 21 bases of the junction unmatched. Germline CDR1 is MNHEY and CDR2 is SMNVEV (reference sequence). There are 18 residues in the CDR3.